Shown below are 21 T cell receptor beta chains from a single sample sequenced in a study of cytomegalovirus exposure and HLA in healthy donors. This PCR relied on a set of 60 Vbeta primers and 13 Jbeta primers. Only in-frame clones appear in the TCRdb table, and some are missing; sequencing was by immunoSEQ multiplex PCR. The sample carries roughly 66,000 clones, just over 75% recorded once. Material: PBMCs. Source of these receptors: a man between 45 and 60 years old in good health and CMV-seronegative.

The chain recombines TRBV25-1 with TRBJ2-2; weak D call: TRBD1 (6 bases). V dropped 5 bases and J dropped 1 base, with 11 bases sitting between them. This CDR3 spans 15 amino acids. Germline V gene sequence: CDR1 MGHDK, CDR2 SYGVNS. The CDR3 region has the DNA TGTGCCAGCAGTAAGACAGGATTGAACACCGGGGAGCTGTTTTTT. Its translation: CASSKTGLNTGELFF.

In its sample, this clone was seen once. The chain is built from TRBV13 and TRBJ2-1; the match to TRBD2 covers 10 bases. Germline V lookup: CDR1 PRHDT, CDR2 FYEKMQ (reference sequence). CDR3 length equals 15 residues. J lost 8 bases, V lost 5 bases, and 9 bases had no gene match. The CDR3 nucleotides read TGTGCCAGCAGCACCTTAGCGGGAGGAGGGCATGAGCAGTTCTTC. It is translated as CASSTLAGGGHEQFF.

The chain recombines TRBV28 with TRBJ2-1; maybe TRBD1 (6 bases). From germline, CDR1 is MDHEN and CDR2 SYDVKM. This CDR3 comprises 15 residues. Trimming removed 2 bases at V and 5 bases at J, with 13 bases between. DNA of the CDR3: TGTGCCAGCAGTTTACAGGGGAATCGGGACAATGAGCAGTTCTTC. It codes for CASSLQGNRDNEQFF.

This clone was detected only once. J is TRBJ2-2 and V is TRBV2; 8 bases agree with TRBD2. The V segment lost 11 bases and the J segment 8 bases; nucleotides outside the gene matches: 10. CDR3 size: 13 residues. Germline CDR1 and CDR2: SNHLY and FYNNEI. The CDR3 reads CAGSGSRAGELFF. CDR3 sequence (DNA): TGTGCCGGGAGCGGGAGCCGAGCTGGGGAGCTGTTTTTT.

The chain employs TRBV15 and TRBJ1-5; D may be TRBD1 (6 bases). CDR3 length: 16 residues. From germline, CDR1 is LNHNV and CDR2 YYDKDF (reference sequence). The germline V and J ends were trimmed by 1 base and 0 bases, with 10 bases remaining between them. CDR3: CATSRGDRSSNQPQHF. The DNA for the CDR3 is TGTGCCACCAGCAGAGGAGACAGGAGTAGCAATCAGCCCCAGCATTTT.

V is TRBV6-5 and J is TRBJ1-1, with D possibly being TRBD1 (6 bases). The germline V and J ends were trimmed by 6 bases and 1 base, with 9 bases remaining between them. CDR1 is MNHEY, CDR2 SVGAGI, per germline. This CDR3 spans 13 amino acids. CDR3 DNA: TGTGCCAGCAGCTCGGACAGGAACACTGAAGCTTTCTTT. This encodes CASSSDRNTEAFF.

This chain links TRBV30 with TRBJ2-2; D call uncertain. V lost 4 bases to trimming and J lost 7 bases, with 10 bases between them. The germline V gene encodes CDR1 GTSNPN and CDR2 SVGIG (reference sequence). CDR3 length equals 12 residues. CDR3 sequence: CAWNVIVGELFF. The CDR3 DNA reads as TGTGCCTGGAATGTCATTGTCGGGGAGCTGTTTTTT.

V gene TRBV30 combines with J gene TRBJ2-7; D might be TRBD1 (5 bases). Deletions cut 6 bases from V and 6 bases from J, with 24 bases between. Germline-derived CDR1 and CDR2 are GTSNPN and SVGIG (reference sequence). This CDR3 contains 15 residues. The DNA of the CDR3 is TGTGCCTGCGTAGACAGTACCCGACTTTTGCTCGAGCAGTACTTC. The encoded protein is CACVDSTRLLLEQYF.

The rearrangement uses TRBV5-6 and TRBJ2-7; 7 bases match TRBD1. The CDR3 length is 15 residues. Germline trimming cut 4 bases from V and 1 base from J; bases unmatched to any gene: 8. Germline loops: CDR1 SGHDT, CDR2 YYEEEE. The CDR3 DNA follows: TGTGCCAGCAGCAGAGAACCGGGACAGTCCTACGAGCAGTACTTC. This gives the protein CASSREPGQSYEQYF.

This rearrangement joins TRBV12-2 to TRBJ2-1; the table assigns TRBD1, which was not confirmed against the DNA. TRBV12-2 is marked as a pseudogene. The CDR3 is 15 residues long. The CDR3 sequence: CASRQIRVSQDEQFF. CDR3 DNA: TGTGCAAGTCGCCAGATCAGGGTAAGCCAGGATGAGCAGTTCTTC.

The chain employs TRBV7-9 and TRBJ1-1; no clear D gene. This CDR3 is built from 13 residues. Germline-derived CDR1 and CDR2 are SEHNR and FQNEAQ (reference sequence). V was pared by 10 bases and J by 0 bases, with 12 bases between. The chain's CDR3 is CANSLIMNTEAFF. Written as DNA, the CDR3 is TGTGCCAACTCCTTGATAATGAACACTGAAGCTTTCTTT.

This chain uses TRBV7-2 with TRBJ2-5; TRBD2 matches at 10 bases. The germline CDR1 and CDR2 sequences are SGHTA and FQGNSA. V was pared by 7 bases and J by 5 bases, with 10 bases of the junction left unmatched. The CDR3 is 15 amino acids. The CDR3 DNA reads as TGTGCCAGCACCAAATCAGCGGGGGGGCTCGAGACCCAGTACTTC. Protein: CASTKSAGGLETQYF.

This chain connects TRBV5-1 to TRBJ1-4, with D maybe TRBD1 (5 bases). The CDR3 is made up of 16 amino acids. The ends were cut back, 4 bases at V and 7 bases at J, with 20 bases in the middle. Germline-derived CDR1 and CDR2 are SGHRS and YFSETQ. CDR3 amino acids: CASSPRSAGQGEKLFF. The CDR3, as DNA: TGCGCCAGCAGCCCCCGCTCGGCAGGCCAGGGTGAAAAACTGTTTTTT.

This sequence joins TRBV19 and TRBJ2-1; TRBD1 is a possible D gene (6 bases). The V and J ends lost 4 bases and 9 bases respectively, with 19 bases between them. Germline CDR1 reads LNHDA; CDR2 reads SQIVND (reference sequence). The CDR3 loop spans 15 amino acids. The CDR3 DNA reads TGTGCCAGTAGTAGAGGGGGTATCCTAGGTACTGAGCAGTTCTTC. This gives the protein CASSRGGILGTEQFF. Combining the CDR3 with reference TRBV19 and TRBJ2-1 gives the whole variable domain DGGITQSPKYLFRKEGQNVTLSCEQNLNHDAMYWYRQDPGQGLRLIYYSQIVNDFQKGDIAEGYSVSREKKESFPLTVTSAQKNPTAFYLCASSRGGILGTEQFFGPGTRLTVL.

V gene TRBV6-5 combines with J gene TRBJ1-1; 7 nucleotides align to TRBD1. CDR1 is MNHEY, CDR2 SVGAGI, per germline. V was pared by 0 bases and J by 1 base, with 2 bases of the junction left unmatched. The CDR3 consists of 15 residues. In DNA form, the CDR3 reads TGTGCCAGCAGTTACTCGGGACAGTGGAACACTGAAGCTTTCTTT. Protein: CASSYSGQWNTEAFF.

The CDR3 reads CAWSGASGSDTGELFF. CDR3 nucleotide sequence: TGTGCCTGGAGTGGAGCTAGCGGGAGTGACACCGGGGAGCTGTTTTTT. This sequence joins TRBV30 and TRBJ2-2, with 10 positions matching TRBD2. This CDR3 is 16 amino acids long. J lost 3 bases, V lost 1 base, and 5 bases had no gene match. Germline CDR1 GTSNPN, CDR2 SVGIG (reference sequence). The full variable domain, completed using reference TRBV30 and TRBJ2-2, is SQTIHQWPATLVQPVGSPLSLECTVEGTSNPNLYWYRQAAGRGLQLLFYSVGIGQISSEVPQNLSASRPQDRQFILSSKKLLLSDSGFYLCAWSGASGSDTGELFFGEGSRLTVL.

J is TRBJ1-2 and V is TRBV15; 8 bases are a match to TRBD1. The V and J ends lost 0 bases and 2 bases, in that order; junction bases with no gene match: 2. Germline V lookup: CDR1 LNHNV, CDR2 YYDKDF (reference sequence). The CDR3 extends over 15 amino acids. The CDR3 region is CATSREDRGNYGYTF. CDR3 coding DNA: TGTGCCACCAGCAGAGAAGACAGGGGAAACTATGGCTACACCTTC.

This clone was counted a single time. The chain has TRBV9 and TRBJ2-1, with 8 bases that match TRBD2. Germline CDR1 SGDLS, CDR2 YYNGEE. The trim removed 4 bases at V and 8 bases at J, leaving 14 bases unmatched. This CDR3 comprises 16 residues. CDR3 DNA sequence: TGTGCCAGCAGCACCCAGGGGAGCGGGGGAGGGGATGAGCAGTTCTTC. Translation: CASSTQGSGGGDEQFF.

This chain joins TRBV29-1 and TRBJ2-5; tentative D call: TRBD2 (6 bases). CDR3 length: 12 amino acids. CDR1 is SQVTM and CDR2 is ANQGSEA in the germline V gene. The CDR3 reads CSGRWLQETQYF. The CDR3 DNA is TGCAGTGGGAGGTGGTTACAAGAGACCCAGTACTTC.

This clone was detected a few times. V gene TRBV10-3 combines with J gene TRBJ1-6, with D perhaps matching TRBD1 (5 bases). The V and J ends lost 4 bases and 7 bases respectively, with 11 bases between them. The CDR3 totals 14 residues. Per the germline V gene, CDR1 is ENHRY and CDR2 is SYGVKD. In DNA form, the CDR3 reads TGTGCCATCAGTGCGGCAGGGTGGAATTCACCCCTCCACTTT. Translating it yields CAISAAGWNSPLHF.

The chain uses TRBV13 and TRBJ1-4, with D maybe TRBD1 (5 bases). The germline V gene has CDR1 PRHDT and CDR2 FYEKMQ (reference sequence). The CDR3 totals 14 residues. The germline V and J ends were trimmed by 3 bases and 7 bases, with 12 bases remaining between them. The CDR3 DNA follows: TGTGCCAGCAGCTTGCGGGGGGTGGGTGAAAAACTGTTTTTT. Its translation is CASSLRGVGEKLFF. The full variable domain, rest sourced from reference TRBV13 and TRBJ1-4, is AAGVIQSPRHLIKEKRETATLKCYPIPRHDTVYWYQQGPGQDPQFLISFYEKMQSDKGSIPDRFSAQQFSDYHSELNMSSLELGDSALYFCASSLRGVGEKLFFGSGTQLSVL.